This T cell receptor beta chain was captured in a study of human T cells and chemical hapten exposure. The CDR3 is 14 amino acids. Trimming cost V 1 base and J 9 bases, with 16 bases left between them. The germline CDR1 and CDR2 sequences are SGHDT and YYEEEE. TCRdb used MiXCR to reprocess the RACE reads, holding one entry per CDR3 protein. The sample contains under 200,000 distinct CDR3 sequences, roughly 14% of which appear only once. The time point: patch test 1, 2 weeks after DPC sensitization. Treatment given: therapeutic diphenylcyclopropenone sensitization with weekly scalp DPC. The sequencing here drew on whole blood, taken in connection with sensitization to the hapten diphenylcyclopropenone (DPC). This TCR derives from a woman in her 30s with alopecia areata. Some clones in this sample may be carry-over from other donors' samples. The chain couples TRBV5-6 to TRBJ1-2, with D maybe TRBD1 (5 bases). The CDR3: CASSLWYVSGRYTF. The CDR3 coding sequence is TGTGCCAGCAGCTTGTGGTACGTCTCGGGGCGCTACACCTTC.